This T cell receptor (beta chain) was identified during a study of cytotoxic CD8 clonotypes in ibrutinib-treated CLL. Here immunoSEQ multiplex PCR was the method, and the copy in TCRdb shows in-frame clones only, minus some. The top ten clones hold roughly 2% of a sample with roughly 150,000 clones, roughly 86% of them seen once. The CDR3 has 11 residues. Per the germline V gene, CDR1 is MDHEN and CDR2 is SYDVKM. The V and J ends lost 4 bases and 5 bases respectively, with 5 bases between them. This specimen consisted of PBMCs, obtained after 12 months of ibrutinib treatment. V and J are TRBV28 and TRBJ1-2; D call uncertain. The receptor comes from a human donor with chronic lymphocytic leukemia. The CDR3 spells CASSWEYGYTF. DNA for the CDR3: TGTGCCAGCAGTTGGGAGTATGGCTACACCTTC.